The 8 T cell receptor beta chains given below trace back to one sample, sequenced in a study of blood T cell repertoires in COVID-19 (dated by TCRdb to 2019 to 2021). The library was obtained by the immunoSEQ multiplex PCR assay. Held by TCRdb, this immuneACCESS table contains in-frame sequences only and omits some clones. Under half of the omission traces to an unresolved V gene where checked; the cause of the rest is unknown. In this sample the table shows 470,000 or so clones, about 85% of which occur a single time. The ten largest make up approximately 2% of the sample. The specimen was PBMCs or T cells enriched from blood (not recorded which). These receptors were obtained from a woman under 30 with acute COVID-19.

V gene TRBV12-3 or TRBV12-4 combines with J gene TRBJ2-7; weak D call: TRBD2 (6 bases). The CDR3 totals 13 residues. V was trimmed by 5 bases and J by 2 bases, leaving 10 bases between them. The CDR3: CASSGGMPYEQYF. The CDR3 DNA reads as TGTGCCAGCAGTGGCGGGATGCCCTACGAGCAGTACTTC.

The rearrangement uses TRBV29-1 and TRBJ2-1, with D maybe TRBD2 (5 bases). Trimming took 4 bases from V and 0 from J, leaving 10 bases between them. Germline values: CDR1 SQVTM, CDR2 ANQGSEA. The CDR3 runs to 14 residues. The CDR3 region is CSVAAESSYNEQFF. CDR3 bases: TGCAGCGTTGCAGCGGAAAGCTCCTACAATGAGCAGTTCTTC.

The rearrangement uses TRBV11-2 and TRBJ2-3; weak D call: TRBD2 (5 bases). Looked up from germline, CDR1 is SGHAT and CDR2 is FQNNGV. Trimming cost V 4 bases and J 3 bases, with 20 bases left between them. This CDR3 is built from 17 residues. CDR3 in amino acids: CASSSSFLSGRTDTQYF. CDR3 in DNA: TGTGCCAGCAGCTCCTCCTTTTTGAGCGGTAGAACAGATACGCAGTATTTT. The full variable domain, rest sourced from reference TRBV11-2 and TRBJ2-3, is EAGVAQSPRYKIIEKRQSVAFWCNPISGHATLYWYQQILGQGPKLLIQFQNNGVVDDSQLPKDRFSAERLKGVDSTLKIQPAKLEDSAVYLCASSSSFLSGRTDTQYFGPGTRLTVL.

This sequence joins TRBV21-1 and TRBJ2-5; the D segment call TRBD2 is taken from the table without a DNA check. TRBV21-1 is given as a pseudogene. CDR3 length equals 15 residues. CDR3 in DNA: TGTGCCAGCCACCTCAAGCGGACGGGGCAAGAGACCCAGTACTTC. It is translated as CASHLKRTGQETQYF.

This clone was seen only a few times. The V gene is TRBV5-6, the J gene TRBJ1-6; 7 bases align to TRBD1. V lost 5 bases and J lost 9; bases outside the gene matches: 8. This CDR3 region has 14 residues. Germline lookup yields CDR1 SGHDT and CDR2 YYEEEE. The DNA of the CDR3 is TGTGCCAGCAGAAAACAGGGGAACCGTTCACCCCTCCACTTT. Translating gives CASRKQGNRSPLHF.

CDR3 coding DNA: TGCAGCGGGATTAGCGGGGTATCCTACGAGCAGTACTTC. Translation gives CSGISGVSYEQYF. The chain employs TRBV29-1 and TRBJ2-7; 8 bases match TRBD2. The CDR3 is made up of 13 amino acids. V was clipped by 7 bases and J by 1 base; unmatched bases: 6. CDR1 and CDR2 from the germline V gene are SQVTM and ANQGSEA.

This clone appeared once. The chain is built from TRBV19 and TRBJ1-5; 10 bases align to TRBD1. This CDR3 region has 16 residues. Germline V gene sequence: CDR1 LNHDA, CDR2 SQIVND (reference sequence). The V and J ends lost 6 bases and 5 bases, in that order; junction bases with no gene match: 10. CDR3 coding DNA: TGTGCCAGTAGGCGGGACAGGGGAGCAAGGGATCAGCCCCAGCATTTT. Protein: CASRRDRGARDQPQHF.

This chain joins TRBV27 and TRBJ1-6; 8 bases agree with TRBD1. Trimming took 6 bases from V and 10 from J; bases not matched to a gene: 11. The CDR3 consists of 15 residues. CDR1 and CDR2 (germline): MNHEY, SMNVEV (reference sequence). Here the CDR3 reads CASRLDRASWSPLHF. The CDR3, as DNA: TGTGCCAGCAGGTTGGACAGGGCCTCTTGGTCACCCCTCCACTTT.